The rows below give T cell receptor beta chains drawn from one sample of a study of cytomegalovirus exposure and HLA in healthy donors. TCRdb's copy holds only in-frame clones and misses some; the assay was immunoSEQ multiplex PCR. The table lists around 130,000 clones. Sequenced: PBMCs. The source of these receptors is a woman aged 40 to 55 in good health and CMV-seronegative. CDR3s include the opening cysteine and the closing phenylalanine or tryptophan. A D gene is named only where the DNA matches it firmly.

D	V	J	CDR3	DNA
NA	TRBV10-3	TRBJ1-1	CAISEYRENTEAFF	TGTGCCATCAGTGAGTACAGGGAGAACACTGAAGCTTTCTTT
NA	TRBV18	TRBJ1-4	CASSPQDSYNEKLFF	TGTGCCAGCTCACCCCAGGACAGCTATAATGAAAAACTGTTTTTT
NA	TRBV10-3	TRBJ2-1	CAIKDRASVFNEQFF	TGTGCCATCAAGGATCGGGCTAGCGTATTTAATGAGCAGTTCTTC
NA	TRBV5-6	TRBJ1-5	CASSLEGRNQPQHF	TGTGCCAGCAGCTTGGAGGGGCGCAATCAGCCCCAGCATTTT
NA	TRBV12-5	TRBJ1-2	CASGLPGGRGHTF	TGTGCTAGTGGTCTCCCGGGGGGGCGAGGGCACACCTTC
NA	TRBV19	TRBJ2-3	CASSSRGTDTQYF	TGTGCCAGTAGTAGCCGGGGCACAGATACGCAGTATTTT
TRBD1	TRBV7-2	TRBJ1-2	CASSFAGGKGYTF	TGTGCCAGCAGCTTCGCAGGGGGCAAAGGCTACACCTTC
NA	TRBV6-1	TRBJ1-3	CASSPGRAGGNTIYF	TGTGCCAGCAGCCCCGGCAGGGCGGGAGGAAACACCATATATTTT
NA	TRBV6-5	TRBJ1-6	CASSNAGTGNSPLHF	TGTGCCAGCAGCAATGCGGGGACTGGGAATTCACCCCTCCACTTT
TRBD2	TRBV9	TRBJ2-1	CASSVGVSGGAYYEQFF	TGTGCCAGCAGCGTAGGGGTTAGCGGGGGGGCATACTATGAGCAGTTCTTC
NA	TRBV29-1	TRBJ1-2	CSVQGRVHGYTF	TGCAGCGTACAGGGTCGAGTACATGGCTACACCTTC
TRBD1	TRBV28	TRBJ1-1	CASSWDRGRVNTEAFF	TGTGCCAGCAGTTGGGACAGGGGGCGTGTGAACACTGAAGCTTTCTTT
NA	TRBV28	TRBJ1-1	CASSLVGGTEAFF	TGTGCCAGCAGTTTAGTAGGGGGCACTGAAGCTTTCTTT